This T cell receptor (beta chain) appears in the sequencing data of a study of T cell responses to AZD1222 COVID-19 vaccine. Broader study findings: Spike-specific TCR breadth and depth both grew after two AZD1222 doses.

Germline CDR1 reads DFQATT; CDR2 reads SNEGSKA (reference sequence). The V end was cut by 3 bases, the J end by 8 bases, with 17 bases between. This CDR3 has 15 residues. The protocol was immunoSEQ multiplex PCR, while the TCRdb copy is restricted to in-frame clones and leaves out a portion. This table has over 45,000 clones, around 80% appearing once. Turning to this clone: The target antigen is unknown.

The TCR originated in an adult in good health. The genes are TRBV20-1 and TRBJ1-6, with D unresolved. The sequencing used peripheral blood, collected on day 0 of AZD1222 vaccination. The CDR3 coding sequence is TGCAGTGCTAGTCCCTCTTATTGGAGCGATTCACCCCTCCACTTT. It encodes CSASPSYWSDSPLHF.